What follows are 24 T cell receptor beta chains derived from one specimen sequenced in a study of blood T cell repertoires in COVID-19. The method was immunoSEQ multiplex PCR; TCRdb's version includes in-frame clones alone and lacks a portion of them. The sample consists of roughly 500,000 clones, roughly 88% of them appearing once. Sequencing used PBMCs or T cells enriched from blood (not recorded which). These receptors came from a woman aged 40-49 years who had recovered from COVID-19.

The CDR3 sequence is CASSLAYSGDTQYF. In DNA, the CDR3 is TGTGCCAGCAGCTTGGCCTACTCGGGGGATACGCAGTATTTT. V usage is TRBV5-4 and J usage is TRBJ2-3; a possible D gene is TRBD2 (5 bases). V lost 0 bases to trimming and J lost 6 bases, with 11 bases between them. The CDR3 totals 14 residues. The germline CDR1 and CDR2 sequences are SGHNT and YYREEE (reference sequence).

This rearrangement joins TRBV7-9 to TRBJ1-4; D is ambiguous. V was cut by 5 bases and J by 10 bases, with 14 bases left in between. CDR1 and CDR2 (germline): SEHNR, FQNEAQ (reference sequence). This CDR3 comprises 13 residues. The CDR3 DNA reads as TGTGCCAGCAGCGGCCCCAGTGGCTTAAAACTGTTTTTT. Translated, it gives CASSGPSGLKLFF. Together with reference TRBV7-9 and TRBJ1-4, the CDR3 gives the full variable domain: DTGVSQNPRHKITKRGQNVTFRCDPISEHNRLYWYRQTLGQGPEFLTYFQNEAQLEKSRLLSDRFSAERPKGSFSTLEIQRTEQGDSAMYLCASSGPSGLKLFFGSGTQLSVL.

This clone appeared once. The chain uses TRBV9 and TRBJ2-1, with 13 bases lining up with TRBD2. Germline CDR1 reads SGDLS; CDR2 reads YYNGEE. Trimming took 0 bases from V and 7 from J; bases not matched to a gene: 4. The CDR3 is 16 amino acids. In DNA form, the CDR3 reads TGTGCCAGCAGCGTAGTAGGGACTAGCGGGGTGAATGAGCAGTTCTTC. This gives the protein CASSVVGTSGVNEQFF.

The CDR3 DNA is TGCGCCAGCAGCCAAAAAGGAGACACTGAAGCTTTCTTT. This encodes CASSQKGDTEAFF. The chain couples TRBV4-1 to TRBJ1-1, with D uncertain. Trimming stripped 2 bases from V and 3 bases from J, with 7 bases between. Germline V gene sequence: CDR1 MGHRA, CDR2 YSYEKL. The CDR3 totals 13 residues.

The rearrangement links TRBV4-1 to TRBJ1-5; D unresolved. Germline values: CDR1 MGHRA, CDR2 YSYEKL. The CDR3 consists of 15 residues. V lost 4 bases and J lost 0, with 10 bases in between. The CDR3 region is CASSPLGSSNQPQHF. CDR3 bases: TGCGCCAGCAGCCCCCTGGGCAGTAGCAATCAGCCCCAGCATTTT.

The chain joins TRBV19 to TRBJ1-4; 10 nucleotides match TRBD1. The CDR3 has 16 residues. V was pared by 3 bases and J by 8 bases, with 9 bases of the junction left unmatched. Germline-derived CDR1 and CDR2 are LNHDA and SQIVND (reference sequence). Written as DNA, the CDR3 is TGTGCCAGTAGTATGGGAGACGGGACAGGGGCGGAAAAACTGTTTTTT. Translating it yields CASSMGDGTGAEKLFF.

Remarks on this clone: This same CDR3 is encoded by further DNA sequences in the sample. CDR3 amino acids: CASSPRGRETQYF. The CDR3 DNA sequence: TGTGCCAGCTCACCCAGGGGAAGGGAGACCCAGTACTTC. The V gene is TRBV18, the J gene TRBJ2-5, with D maybe TRBD1 (6 bases). Germline lookup yields CDR1 KGHSH and CDR2 LQKENI. V was cut by 3 bases and J by 5 bases, with 10 bases left in between. The CDR3 covers 13 residues.

This clone was observed once. Here the CDR3 reads CASSQGVDRSSYEQYF. In nucleotides, the CDR3 is TGCGCCAGCAGCCAAGGGGTGGACAGAAGCTCCTACGAGCAGTACTTC. This rearrangement joins TRBV4-3 to TRBJ2-7; tentatively, D is TRBD1 (6 bases). Trimming left V 1 base short and J 0 bases short, with 13 bases between. Germline V gives CDR1 LGHNA, CDR2 YSLEER. The CDR3 length is 16 residues.

J is TRBJ1-6 and V is TRBV6-5, with 10 bases that match TRBD1. This CDR3 region has 16 residues. V shed 2 bases and J 10 bases; nucleotides not matched to a gene: 8. Germline V CDR1 and CDR2: MNHEY, SVGAGI. The CDR3 protein is CASSYVGQGVGSPLHF. CDR3 nucleotide sequence: TGTGCCAGCAGTTACGTCGGACAGGGGGTCGGGTCACCCCTCCACTTT.

The chain recombines TRBV6-6 with TRBJ2-1; D not certain. Per the germline V gene, CDR1 is MNHNY and CDR2 is SVGAGI (reference sequence). V gave up 5 bases and J gave up 8 bases, with 7 bases separating them. CDR3 length: 11 amino acids. The CDR3 here is CASSPRDEQFF. The CDR3, as DNA: TGTGCCAGCAGTCCCCGTGATGAGCAGTTCTTC.

Regarding this clone: The same CDR3 arises from other DNA sequences in this sample as well. This chain uses TRBV5-1 with TRBJ2-1; maybe TRBD2 (6 bases). Germline V lookup: CDR1 SGHRS, CDR2 YFSETQ. This CDR3 contains 14 residues. With 4 bases removed from V and 0 bases from J, the gap between germline ends came to 8 bases. CDR3 loop: CASSPTSSYNEQFF. CDR3 DNA sequence: TGCGCCAGCAGCCCGACTAGCTCCTACAATGAGCAGTTCTTC.

In its sample, this clone was seen a few times. The chain has TRBV7-6 and TRBJ1-2; 9 bases are a match to TRBD1. This CDR3 spans 14 amino acids. CDR1 SGHVS and CDR2 FNYEAQ come from the germline V gene. The trim removed 6 bases at V and 3 bases at J, leaving 5 bases unmatched. The CDR3 reads CASSATGGDYGYTF. The CDR3 DNA reads TGTGCCAGCAGTGCGACAGGGGGGGACTATGGCTACACCTTC.

The chain couples TRBV11-2 to TRBJ2-7; the D gene is possibly TRBD1 (6 bases). Per the germline V gene, CDR1 is SGHAT and CDR2 is FQNNGV. The CDR3 runs 13 residues. V was cut by 5 bases and J by 6 bases, with 14 bases left in between. The CDR3 reads CASSGYSQGEQYF. CDR3 coding DNA: TGTGCCAGCAGCGGCTACTCACAGGGCGAGCAGTACTTC. Full variable domain (remainder filled in from reference TRBV11-2 and TRBJ2-7): EAGVAQSPRYKIIEKRQSVAFWCNPISGHATLYWYQQILGQGPKLLIQFQNNGVVDDSQLPKDRFSAERLKGVDSTLKIQPAKLEDSAVYLCASSGYSQGEQYFGPGTRLTVT.

The chain is built from TRBV7-9 and TRBJ2-1; possible D gene TRBD2, 6 bases. Trimming removed 5 bases at V and 4 bases at J, with 15 bases between. The germline gives CDR1 SEHNR, CDR2 FQNEAQ (reference sequence). The CDR3 loop spans 15 amino acids. The CDR3 DNA follows: TGTGCCAGCAGCCCGACGACGGGAGCTTACAATGAGCAGTTCTTC. It encodes CASSPTTGAYNEQFF.

J is TRBJ1-2 and V is TRBV10-3; D is uncertain. V was clipped by 0 bases and J by 5 bases, with 10 bases between them. There are 14 residues in the CDR3. Looked up from germline, CDR1 is ENHRY and CDR2 is SYGVKD. The CDR3 loop reads CAISESGELYGYTF. The CDR3 DNA is TGTGCCATCAGTGAGTCCGGGGAGCTTTATGGCTACACCTTC.

Written as DNA, the CDR3 is TGTGCCAGCAGCCGGATACTAGCGAACAATGAGCAGTTCTTC. Translated: CASSRILANNEQFF. The chain employs TRBV14 and TRBJ2-1, with 7 bases fitting TRBD2. The CDR3 is 14 residues long. The trim removed 4 bases at V and 5 bases at J, leaving 5 bases unmatched. The germline V gene encodes CDR1 SGHDN and CDR2 FVKESK.

The V gene is TRBV19, the J gene TRBJ1-1; no definite D call. Per germline, CDR1 LNHDA and CDR2 SQIVND (reference sequence). The CDR3 covers 14 residues. V was pared by 0 bases and J by 1 base, with 6 bases between. The CDR3 sequence is CASSIETGNTEAFF. In DNA form, the CDR3 reads TGTGCCAGTAGTATAGAGACGGGGAACACTGAAGCTTTCTTT.

CDR3 region: CASSPPLGLTTEAFF. CDR3 sequence (DNA): TGTGCCAGCAGCCCACCCCTGGGCCTCACCACTGAAGCTTTCTTT. The V gene is TRBV11-2, the J gene TRBJ1-1, with D unclear. V was shortened by 5 bases and J by 4 bases, with 17 bases between the two germline ends. Germline V gene lookup returns CDR1 SGHAT and CDR2 FQNNGV. The length of the CDR3 is 15 residues.

This chain uses TRBV7-2 with TRBJ1-2, with D possibly TRBD1 on 5 matching bases. The length of the CDR3 is 16 residues. V lost 2 bases to trimming and J lost 8 bases, with 21 bases between them. Germline loops: CDR1 SGHTA, CDR2 FQGNSA. The CDR3, as DNA: TGTGCCAGCAGCTTAACGGTGCAGGGAGGGTTAGCGGGCTACACCTTC. Translation gives CASSLTVQGGLAGYTF.

V is TRBV7-2 and J is TRBJ2-3; 7 bases line up with TRBD2. V lost 1 base to trimming and J lost 1 base; unmatched junction nucleotides: 5. The length of the CDR3 is 16 residues. Germline values: CDR1 SGHTA, CDR2 FQGNSA. CDR3 sequence reads: CASSLGWGRGTDTQYF. The CDR3 nucleotides are TGTGCCAGCAGCTTAGGATGGGGGAGGGGCACAGATACGCAGTATTTT.

The CDR3 reads CASRLRGSSYEQYF. In nucleotides, the CDR3 is TGTGCCAGCCGGCTTCGAGGGAGCTCCTACGAGCAGTACTTC. This sequence joins TRBV11-3 and TRBJ2-7; tentative D call: TRBD2 (5 bases). V dropped 8 bases and J dropped 0 bases, with 14 bases sitting between them. CDR1 and CDR2 from the germline V gene are SGHNT and YENEEA. CDR3 length: 14 residues.

This chain links TRBV2 with TRBJ1-2, with D perhaps TRBD1 (6 bases). The CDR3 is made up of 15 amino acids. V was shortened by 4 bases and J by 6 bases, with 18 bases between the two germline ends. The germline V gene encodes CDR1 SNHLY and CDR2 FYNNEI. In nucleotides, the CDR3 is TGTGCCAGCAGTGCGGACAGCTCAAAAGACGATGGCTACACCTTC. This codes for CASSADSSKDDGYTF.

The chain is built from TRBV7-9 and TRBJ1-1; D is undetermined. Germline V gene lookup returns CDR1 SEHNR and CDR2 FQNEAQ (reference sequence). This CDR3 has 13 amino acids. Trimming removed 6 bases at V and 5 bases at J, with 13 bases between. DNA for the CDR3: TGTGCCAGCAGACCGTCGCAGTGGACTGAAGCTTTCTTT. This translates into CASRPSQWTEAFF.

The CDR3, as DNA: TGTGCCAGCAGAAAGGGCCCTGGGACAGGGGATCAGCCCCAGCATTTT. Translating it yields CASRKGPGTGDQPQHF. The chain has TRBV27 and TRBJ1-5; TRBD1 matches 10 bases. J gave up 5 bases and V 6 bases, and 10 bases lay outside the gene matches. The V gene's germline CDR1 is MNHEY and CDR2 SMNVEV (reference sequence). The length of the CDR3 is 16 residues.